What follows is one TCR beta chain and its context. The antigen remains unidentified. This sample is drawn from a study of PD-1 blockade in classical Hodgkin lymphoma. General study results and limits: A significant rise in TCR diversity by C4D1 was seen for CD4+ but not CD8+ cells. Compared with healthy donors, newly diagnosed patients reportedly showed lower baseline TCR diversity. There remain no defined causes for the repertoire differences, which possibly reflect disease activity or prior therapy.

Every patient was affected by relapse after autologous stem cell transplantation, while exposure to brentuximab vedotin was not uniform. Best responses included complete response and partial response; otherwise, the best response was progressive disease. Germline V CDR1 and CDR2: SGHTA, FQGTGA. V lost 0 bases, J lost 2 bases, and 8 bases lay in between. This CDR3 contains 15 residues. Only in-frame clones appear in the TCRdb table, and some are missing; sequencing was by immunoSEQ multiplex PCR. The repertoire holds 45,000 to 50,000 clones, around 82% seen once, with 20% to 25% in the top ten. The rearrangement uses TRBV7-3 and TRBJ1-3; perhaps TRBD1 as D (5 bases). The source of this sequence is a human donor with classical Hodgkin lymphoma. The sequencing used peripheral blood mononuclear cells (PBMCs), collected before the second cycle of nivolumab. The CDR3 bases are TGTGCCAGCAGCTTAACTGGGGCTACTGGAAACACCATATATTTT. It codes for CASSLTGATGNTIYF. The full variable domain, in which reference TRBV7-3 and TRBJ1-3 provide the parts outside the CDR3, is GAGVSQTPSNKVTEKGKYVELRCDPISGHTALYWYRQSLGQGPEFLIYFQGTGAADDSGLPNDRFFAVRPEGSVSTLKIQRTERGDSAVYLCASSLTGATGNTIYFGEGSWLTVV.